Listed below are T cell receptor beta chains from one sample, sequenced in a study of cytomegalovirus exposure and HLA in healthy donors. Some clones are missing from TCRdb's copy, which holds only in-frame ones; the method was immunoSEQ multiplex PCR. The table has 75,000 to 95,000 clones, 75% to 80% seen once. The sample taken for sequencing was PBMCs. The source is a woman in her forties in good health and CMV-seropositive. The conserved cysteine and the conserved F or W are not part of the CDR3 here. Each record gives: J gene, V gene, CDR3 protein.

J: TRBJ2-3
V: TRBV4-3
CDR3: ASSQGGTSGDTQY

J: TRBJ2-3
V: TRBV28
CDR3: ASSSQRTSTDTQY

J: TRBJ2-7
V: TRBV9
CDR3: ASSVGLAGAFEQY

J: TRBJ2-7
V: TRBV9
CDR3: ASSVMDRGYEQY

J: TRBJ2-7
V: TRBV10-3
CDR3: AISGGEQQY

J: TRBJ2-1
V: TRBV7-9
CDR3: ASSFGGLAGSYNEQF

J: TRBJ2-7
V: TRBV11-2
CDR3: ASSDRVTYEQY

J: TRBJ2-7
V: TRBV9
CDR3: ASSLTGLSSYEQY

J: TRBJ2-7
V: TRBV6-6
CDR3: ASSERHGEYEQY

J: TRBJ2-1
V: TRBV4-1
CDR3: ASSRTGGAIMQF

J: TRBJ1-1
V: TRBV11-1
CDR3: ASSVRVDVTEAF

J: TRBJ1-1
V: TRBV7-2
CDR3: ASSLIRVANTEAF

J: TRBJ2-3
V: TRBV9
CDR3: ASSVAGFTDTQY

J: TRBJ1-1
V: TRBV4-2
CDR3: ASSQDLAARVAF

J: TRBJ2-1
V: TRBV28
CDR3: ASSNGLWYNEQF

J: TRBJ1-5
V: TRBV6-6
CDR3: AIQSGQGFQTPQH

J: TRBJ2-7
V: TRBV7-9
CDR3: ASSSTGTEEIYEQY

J: TRBJ2-7
V: TRBV7-2
CDR3: ASSRGTAYEQY

J: TRBJ1-6
V: TRBV30
CDR3: AWTENNSPLH

J: TRBJ1-1
V: TRBV9
CDR3: ASSVGSVNTEAF

J: TRBJ2-5
V: TRBV19
CDR3: ASSRDRQETQY

J: TRBJ2-1
V: TRBV19
CDR3: ASRVRGEQF

J: TRBJ2-5
V: TRBV11-2
CDR3: ASSQRVGVQETQY

J: TRBJ2-7
V: TRBV6-5
CDR3: ASSYGGTTSYEQY

J: -
V: TRBV10-3
CDR3: AISDAQRQASYEQY

J: TRBJ2-3
V: TRBV5-1
CDR3: ASNQRTGEMDTQY

J: TRBJ2-1
V: TRBV18
CDR3: ASSPGSGRPSEQF

J: TRBJ2-5
V: TRBV11-3
CDR3: ASSRRLEETQY

J: TRBJ2-7
V: TRBV7-8
CDR3: ASSTRLAGLSYEQY

J: TRBJ1-5
V: TRBV19
CDR3: AIRDFYSNQPQH

J: TRBJ2-2
V: TRBV7-2
CDR3: ASSLLAGELF

J: TRBJ2-1
V: TRBV5-1
CDR3: ASSLGGQGASNEQF

J: TRBJ2-4
V: TRBV7-2
CDR3: ASSLALRGNIQY

J: TRBJ2-1
V: TRBV11-2
CDR3: ASSLDGLGLGGGEQF

J: TRBJ2-1
V: TRBV2
CDR3: ASSEGPGLQGEEQF